This T cell receptor beta chain came from a study of cytomegalovirus exposure and HLA in healthy donors. Study-level points and caveats: Cytomegalovirus status was reportedly diagnosed by the classifier with high sensitivity and specificity.

CDR1 and CDR2 from the germline V gene are WSHSY and SAAADI. CDR3 length: 16 amino acids. Trimming removed 6 bases from V and 0 bases from J; junction bases left unmatched: 8. A remark on this clone: What it binds is not known.

The data were produced by immunoSEQ multiplex PCR, yet TCRdb's version contains in-frame clones alone and is incomplete. The profile shows some 79,000 clones, around 94% of them singletons. The sequence came from a woman aged 18-29 years in good health and CMV-seropositive. The sample consisted of PBMCs. The chain joins TRBV10-2 to TRBJ1-5, with 7 bases lining up with TRBD1. DNA for the CDR3: TGCGCCAGCAGCGCGAACAGGGGCAATAGCAATCAGCCCCAGCATTTT. Translation: CASSANRGNSNQPQHF.